This entry lists 14 T cell receptor beta chains sequenced from one sample in a study of T cells expressing NK-cell markers (dated by TCRdb to about 2020). Library preparation was by 5' RACE. Sequencing was performed on an Illumina HiSeq 2000. The reads underwent TCRdb reprocessing, giving one record for each CDR3 protein sequence and no DNA. The data table for this sample lists over 120,000 distinct CDR3 sequences. The ten largest clones capture approximately 12% of the sample. Source material: blood T cells: a sorted CD56 or NKG2C T cell subset, CD4+ or CD8+ T cells, or bulk PBMC T cells (not recorded which). Receptors were obtained from a man aged 18 to 29 in good health. Donor details come from another sample of the same person, matched by shared clones.

CDR3 amino acids: CASSLAGLGQMVDNEQFF. This chain links TRBV7-6 with TRBJ2-1; TCRdb's assignment of TRBD1 cannot be checked, as there is no DNA. The CDR3 is 18 amino acids. Looked up from germline, CDR1 is SGHVS and CDR2 is FNYEAQ.

The CDR3 is CASSYSRGYQPQHF. The rearrangement links TRBV6-2 or TRBV6-3 to TRBJ1-5. The CDR3 extends over 14 amino acids. Germline V CDR1 and CDR2: MNHEY, SVGEGT.

The CDR3 is CSAPGQDNQPQHF. The gene calls are TRBV20-1 and TRBJ1-5; TCRdb lists TRBD1, though no DNA is available to test this call. The CDR3 totals 13 residues. From germline, CDR1 is DFQATT and CDR2 SNEGSKA (reference sequence).

This chain joins TRBV12-3 or TRBV12-4 and TRBJ2-7; TCRdb's D gene call, TRBD1, goes unchecked for lack of DNA. This CDR3 spans 15 amino acids. CDR3 amino acids: CASSLSRQGVYEQYF.

The CDR3 spells CSVETGTNNEQFF. The V call is TRBV29-1, the J call TRBJ2-1; TCRdb's D call of TRBD2 is untestable without DNA. The CDR3 is made up of 13 amino acids. The V gene's germline CDR1 is SQVTM and CDR2 ANQGSEA.

The CDR3 is CASKQSWGADTDTQYF. The J gene is TRBJ2-3, the V gene TRBV12-3 or TRBV12-4; checking the TCRdb D call of TRBD1 is not possible without DNA. The CDR3 length is 16 residues.

The rearrangement joins TRBV19 to TRBJ1-5; TCRdb's D gene call, TRBD1, goes unchecked for lack of DNA. The CDR3 covers 17 residues. CDR1 is LNHDA and CDR2 is SQIVND in the germline V gene (reference sequence). The CDR3 here is CASRPDRVSYSNQPQHF.

CDR3 sequence reads: CASSLAADKYEQYF. The J gene is TRBJ2-7, the V gene TRBV13; TCRdb names TRBD1, which stays unverified in the absence of DNA. The CDR3 is 14 amino acids. The germline V gene has CDR1 PRHDT and CDR2 FYEKMQ (reference sequence).

The gene calls are TRBV4-3 and TRBJ2-4; there is no DNA to check the TCRdb D call of TRBD1. CDR1 is LGHNA, CDR2 YSLEER, per germline. The CDR3 length is 14 residues. This CDR3 is CASSQDGGANIQYF.

The chain couples TRBV12-2 to TRBJ2-1. TRBV12-2 corresponds to a pseudogene. This CDR3 spans 14 amino acids. CDR3 in amino acids: CASRTERKVGEQFF.

The chain has TRBV6-1 and TRBJ1-1. Germline-derived CDR1 and CDR2 are MNHNS and SASEGT. The CDR3 has 14 residues. CDR3 residues: CASTPHPPGDEAFF.

The chain is built from TRBV27 and TRBJ2-1; TCRdb calls TRBD2, which cannot be checked without DNA. In germline, CDR1 is MNHEY, CDR2 SMNVEV (reference sequence). The CDR3 loop spans 14 amino acids. The CDR3 region is CASTSLAGGYEQFF.

The chain couples TRBV4-3 to TRBJ2-1; without DNA, the TCRdb call of TRBD1 cannot be checked. Germline V gives CDR1 LGHNA, CDR2 YSLEER. This CDR3 is built from 15 residues. This CDR3 is CASSQGAGSKDEQFF.

The genes are TRBV9 and TRBJ2-1; there is no DNA to check the TCRdb D call of TRBD2. The CDR3 is made up of 15 amino acids. Germline assignment: CDR1 SGDLS and CDR2 YYNGEE. The CDR3 sequence is CASSVVEGSYNEQFF.